This T cell receptor (beta chain) was identified in a study of T cell responses to AZD1222 COVID-19 vaccine. Whole-study results and caveats: Sampling that yielded the repertoires occurred only after the peak T cell response. Spike-specific TCR breadth and depth grew following two AZD1222 doses. Clonal diversity may have been underestimated in mostly white British donors.

V gave up 4 bases and J gave up 3 bases, with 16 bases separating them. The CDR3 is made up of 15 amino acids. Germline CDR1 MGHRA, CDR2 YSYEKL. Profiling relied on immunoSEQ multiplex PCR, and the TCRdb table lists in-frame clones only, not all of them. The data show 85,000 or so clones, about 90% seen once. For this clone: Its matching antigen is unknown.

This chain connects TRBV4-1 to TRBJ2-7; D perhaps matches TRBD1 (6 bases). Material: peripheral blood, obtained on day 0 of AZD1222 vaccination. The sequence came from an adult in good health. CDR3 loop: CASSPRTARSYEQYF. The DNA of the CDR3 is TGCGCCAGCAGCCCTCGGACAGCCCGAAGCTACGAGCAGTACTTC.